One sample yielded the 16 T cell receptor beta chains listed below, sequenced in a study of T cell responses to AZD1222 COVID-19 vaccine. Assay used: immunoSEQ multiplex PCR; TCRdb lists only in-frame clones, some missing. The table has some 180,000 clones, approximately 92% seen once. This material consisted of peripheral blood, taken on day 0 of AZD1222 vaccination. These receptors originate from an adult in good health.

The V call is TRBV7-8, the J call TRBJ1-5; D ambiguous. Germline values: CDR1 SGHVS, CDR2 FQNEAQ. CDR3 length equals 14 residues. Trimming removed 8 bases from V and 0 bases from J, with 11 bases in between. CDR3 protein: CASGIPYSNQPQHF. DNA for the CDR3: TGTGCCAGCGGAATTCCATATAGCAATCAGCCCCAGCATTTT.

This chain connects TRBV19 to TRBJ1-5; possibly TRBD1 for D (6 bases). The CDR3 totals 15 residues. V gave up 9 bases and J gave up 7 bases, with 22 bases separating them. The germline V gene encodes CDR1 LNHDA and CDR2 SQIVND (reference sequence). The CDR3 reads CASSQYRELDQPQHF. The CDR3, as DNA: TGTGCCAGCAGCCAGTACAGGGAGTTGGACCAGCCCCAGCATTTT.

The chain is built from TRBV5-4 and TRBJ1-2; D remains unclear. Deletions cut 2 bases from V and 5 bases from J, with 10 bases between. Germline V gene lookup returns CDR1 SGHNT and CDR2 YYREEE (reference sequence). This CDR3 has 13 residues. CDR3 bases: TGTGCCAGCAGCTTAGACCCTGGGTATGGCTACACCTTC. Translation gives CASSLDPGYGYTF. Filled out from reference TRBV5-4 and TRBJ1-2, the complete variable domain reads ETGVTQSPTHLIKTRGQQVTLRCSSQSGHNTVSWYQQALGQGPQFIFQYYREEENGRGNFPPRFSGLQFPNYSSELNVNALELDDSALYLCASSLDPGYGYTFGSGTRLTVV.

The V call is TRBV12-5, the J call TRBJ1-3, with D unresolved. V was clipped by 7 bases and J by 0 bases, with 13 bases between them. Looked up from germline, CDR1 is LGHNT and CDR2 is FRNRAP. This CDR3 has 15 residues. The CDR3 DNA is TGTGCTAGTGTCGCTTCGGGAAGCTCTGGAAACACCATATATTTT. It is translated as CASVASGSSGNTIYF.

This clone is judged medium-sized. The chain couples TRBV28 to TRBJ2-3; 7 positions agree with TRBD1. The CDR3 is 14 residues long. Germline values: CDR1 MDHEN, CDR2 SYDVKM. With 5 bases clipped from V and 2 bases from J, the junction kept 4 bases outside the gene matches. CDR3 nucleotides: TGTGCCAGCAGTCGACAGGGAACCACAGATACGCAGTATTTT. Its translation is CASSRQGTTDTQYF.

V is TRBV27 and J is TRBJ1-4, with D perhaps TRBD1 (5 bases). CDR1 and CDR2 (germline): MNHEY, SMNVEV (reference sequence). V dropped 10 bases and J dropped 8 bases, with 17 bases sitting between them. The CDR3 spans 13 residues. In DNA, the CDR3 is TGTGCCACCCTGGGAGGGGCGGGCGAAAAACTGTTTTTT. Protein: CATLGGAGEKLFF.

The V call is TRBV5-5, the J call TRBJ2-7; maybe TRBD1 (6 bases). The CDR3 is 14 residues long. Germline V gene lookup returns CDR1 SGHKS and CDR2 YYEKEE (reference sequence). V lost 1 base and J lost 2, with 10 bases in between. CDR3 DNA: TGTGCCAGCAGCTTGTCGACAGGTACCTACGAGCAGTACGTC. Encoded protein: CASSLSTGTYEQYV.

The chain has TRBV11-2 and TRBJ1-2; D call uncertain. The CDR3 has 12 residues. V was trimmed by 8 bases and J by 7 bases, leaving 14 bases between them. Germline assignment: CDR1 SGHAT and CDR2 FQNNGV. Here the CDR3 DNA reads TGTGCCAGCGCCGACAAGGGCTTTGGCTACACCTTC. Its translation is CASADKGFGYTF.

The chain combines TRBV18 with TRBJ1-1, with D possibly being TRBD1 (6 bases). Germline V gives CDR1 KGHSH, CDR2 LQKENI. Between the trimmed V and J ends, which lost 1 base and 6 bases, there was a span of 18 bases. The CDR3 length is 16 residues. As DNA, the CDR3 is TGTGCCAGCTCACCACTGATGGGGGGCCAGGGCCCTGAAGCTTTCTTT. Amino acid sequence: CASSPLMGGQGPEAFF.

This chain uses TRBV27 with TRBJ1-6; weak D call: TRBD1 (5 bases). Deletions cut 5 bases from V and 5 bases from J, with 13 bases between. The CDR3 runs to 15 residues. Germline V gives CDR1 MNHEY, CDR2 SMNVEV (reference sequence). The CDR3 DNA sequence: TGTGCCAGCAGTACAACAGGACGTGATAATTCACCCCTCCACTTT. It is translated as CASSTTGRDNSPLHF.

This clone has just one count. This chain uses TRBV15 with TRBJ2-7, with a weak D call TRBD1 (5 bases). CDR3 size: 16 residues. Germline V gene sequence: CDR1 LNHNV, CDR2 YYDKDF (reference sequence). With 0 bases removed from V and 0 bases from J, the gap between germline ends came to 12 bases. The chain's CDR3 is CATSREVGASSYEQYF. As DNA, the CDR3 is TGTGCCACCAGCAGAGAGGTAGGGGCGAGCTCCTACGAGCAGTACTTC.

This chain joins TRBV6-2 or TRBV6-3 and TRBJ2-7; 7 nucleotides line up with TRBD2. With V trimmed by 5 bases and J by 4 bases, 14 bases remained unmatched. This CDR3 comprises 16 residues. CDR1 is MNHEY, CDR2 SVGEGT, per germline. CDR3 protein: CASSNPLGGREYEQYF. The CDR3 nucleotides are TGTGCCAGCAGTAACCCCTTGGGCGGGAGAGAGTACGAGCAGTACTTC.

In DNA form, the CDR3 reads TGCGCCAGCAGCCAACTTGCGGGCACTAATGAAAAACTGTTTTTT. Translating gives CASSQLAGTNEKLFF. The chain joins TRBV4-1 to TRBJ1-4, with D unclear. The V gene lost 2 bases and the J gene lost 2 bases, with 9 bases spanning the gap. Per germline, CDR1 MGHRA and CDR2 YSYEKL. The CDR3 sequence is 15 residues long.

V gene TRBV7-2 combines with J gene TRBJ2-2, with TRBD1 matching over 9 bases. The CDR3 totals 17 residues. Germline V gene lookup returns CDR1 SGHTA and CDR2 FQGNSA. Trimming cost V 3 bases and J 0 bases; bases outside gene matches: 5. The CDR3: CASSFGTGWPNTGELFF. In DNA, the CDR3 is TGTGCCAGCAGCTTTGGGACAGGGTGGCCGAACACCGGGGAGCTGTTTTTT.

The CDR3 spells CASSYVAGASETQYF. CDR3 in DNA: TGTGCCAGCAGCTACGTAGCGGGAGCCTCAGAGACCCAGTACTTC. V usage is TRBV6-6 and J usage is TRBJ2-5; 9 bases map to TRBD2. Germline V gene data show CDR1 as MNHNY and CDR2 as SVGAGI (reference sequence). V lost 6 bases, J lost 4 bases, and 9 bases stayed unmatched. The CDR3 is 15 residues long.

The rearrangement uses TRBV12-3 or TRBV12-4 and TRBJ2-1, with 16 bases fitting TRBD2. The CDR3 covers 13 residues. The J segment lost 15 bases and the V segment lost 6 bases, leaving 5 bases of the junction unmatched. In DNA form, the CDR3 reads TGTGCCAGCAGACCGGGACTAGCGGGAGGGGGGTTCTTC. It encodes CASRPGLAGGGFF.